This T cell receptor beta chain was documented in a study of blood T cells in healthy people across ages. The CDR3 consists of 19 residues. Per the germline V gene, CDR1 is WSHSY and CDR2 is SAAADI. With 7 bases clipped from V and 1 base from J, the junction kept 14 bases outside the gene matches. Study-wide results and limits: With donor CMV status unknown, expanded clonotype changes were possibly confounded.

Worth noting for this clonotype: Its target is not known.

Sample-barcoded 5' priming and a J-beta primer mix drove a second PCR of 7 to 11 cycles. TCRdb ran MiXCR on the 5' RACE reads and lists one entry per CDR3 protein. Of 600,000 to 900,000 distinct CDR3 sequences listed, around 25% are singletons. This sample was also put to use in a study of T cells of mothers and their children.

Sequences were obtained from blood. The rearrangement links TRBV10-2 to TRBJ2-7; 15 bases agree with TRBD2. This sequence originates from a boy aged 5-17 years in good health. The CDR3 bases are TGCGCCAGCATTCGAGGGGGGACTAGCGGGGGGCTTTCATCCTACGAGCAGTACTTC. It codes for CASIRGGTSGGLSSYEQYF.